This entry concerns a single T cell receptor (beta chain). This CDR3 region has 16 residues. Germline CDR1 MNHEY, CDR2 SMNVEV (reference sequence). The V segment lost 6 bases and the J segment 4 bases; nucleotides outside the gene matches: 9. This sample was included in a study of blood T cell repertoires in COVID-19. Study-level information: The United States, Italy and Spain provided the acute and convalescent COVID-19 samples. Nucleic acid was either cDNA or gDNA, and it came from T cells, B-cell-depleted T cells, or PBMCs.

Original handling: Reference gene primer amplification gave nucleated cell count estimates. Profiling relied on immunoSEQ multiplex PCR, and the TCRdb table lists in-frame clones only, not all of them. The V and J calls and clone size were taken over from that table, and D and trimming were inferred from the DNA. This sample yields 40,000 to 55,000 clones, of which around 85% are seen a single time; roughly 2.5% belongs to the top ten. This rearrangement joins TRBV27 to TRBJ2-5; 12 positions match TRBD2. The clonotype was recovered from a man aged 45-65 years with acute or convalescent COVID-19. The sequenced sample consisted of peripheral blood. The CDR3 region is CASSRTSGRLRETQYF. The CDR3 DNA follows: TGTGCCAGCAGCCGAACTAGCGGGAGGTTGCGAGAGACCCAGTACTTC.